Described below is a single T cell receptor beta chain sequence and its context. Authors' processing steps: Nucleated cell number was recorded as an estimate derived from reference gene primer amplification. Only in-frame clones appear in the TCRdb table, and some are missing; sequencing was by immunoSEQ multiplex PCR. D and trimming were read from the DNA, whereas the V and J calls and clone size are those reported in that table. The repertoire consists of about 76,000 clones, with 70% to 90% occurring once and the leading ten covering around 17%. The data were taken from a study of blood T cell repertoires in COVID-19. Across the whole study: Acute and convalescent COVID-19 samples came from the United States, Italy and Spain. PBMCs, B-cell-depleted T cells, or T cells were the source of the cDNA or gDNA that made up the material.

In germline, CDR1 is GTSNPN, CDR2 SVGIG (reference sequence). The CDR3 contains 15 residues. V was trimmed by 2 bases and J by 3 bases, leaving 17 bases between them. The V call is TRBV30, the J call TRBJ2-7, with D possibly matching TRBD2 (6 bases). The material sequenced was peripheral blood. This receptor was obtained from a human donor in a cohort sampled during active COVID-19. The CDR3, as DNA: TGTGCCTGGAGTACCCGGCTCGGGGGAAACTACGAGCAGTACTTC. It specifies CAWSTRLGGNYEQYF.